These 21 T cell receptor beta chains originate from one sample sequenced in a study of blood T cell repertoires in COVID-19. This table comes from immunoSEQ multiplex PCR, and its TCRdb copy is limited to in-frame clones, with some not included. The data hold some 150,000 clones, with around 87% observed a single time. The specimen sequenced was peripheral blood. These TCRs come from a human donor in a cohort sampled during active COVID-19.

This chain joins TRBV10-3 and TRBJ2-3; possibly TRBD2 for D (5 bases). The CDR3 has 14 amino acids. The V gene's germline CDR1 is ENHRY and CDR2 SYGVKD. The V end lost 2 bases, the J end lost 1 base, and 7 bases lay between the germline ends. CDR3 bases: TGTGCCATCAGTGAGAGCGGCGGCACAGATACGCAGTATTTT. Amino acids: CAISESGGTDTQYF.

This chain connects TRBV6-5 to TRBJ2-1; no clear D. The V gene's germline CDR1 is MNHEY and CDR2 SVGAGI. V lost 7 bases, J lost 1 base, and 8 bases lay in between. The CDR3 is made up of 13 amino acids. CDR3 in amino acids: CASKDFSYNEQFF. CDR3 DNA sequence: TGTGCCAGCAAAGACTTTTCCTACAATGAGCAGTTCTTC.

The chain couples TRBV19 to TRBJ2-1, with 8 bases that match TRBD1. In germline, CDR1 is LNHDA, CDR2 SQIVND (reference sequence). V lost 7 bases and J lost 9; bases outside the gene matches: 8. The CDR3 covers 13 residues. CDR3: CASTPQGVTEQFF. CDR3 coding DNA: TGTGCCAGTACCCCACAGGGGGTTACTGAGCAGTTCTTC. The full variable domain, in which reference TRBV19 and TRBJ2-1 provide the parts outside the CDR3, is DGGITQSPKYLFRKEGQNVTLSCEQNLNHDAMYWYRQDPGQGLRLIYYSQIVNDFQKGDIAEGYSVSREKKESFPLTVTSAQKNPTAFYLCASTPQGVTEQFFGPGTRLTVL.

V is TRBV28 and J is TRBJ2-3; TRBD1 might be the D (6 bases). Trimming took off 1 base at V and 1 base at J, with 12 bases between the two ends. Germline V gene sequence: CDR1 MDHEN, CDR2 SYDVKM. The CDR3 has 16 amino acids. CDR3 nucleotides: TGTGCCAGCAGTTTATTACAGGGAAGAGGCACAGATACGCAGTATTTT. Protein: CASSLLQGRGTDTQYF.

The chain uses TRBV7-2 and TRBJ2-7, with TRBD1 matching 7 bases. The CDR3 sequence is 14 residues long. Germline trimming cut 3 bases from V and 5 bases from J; bases unmatched to any gene: 7. Germline V CDR1 and CDR2: SGHTA, FQGNSA. The CDR3 reads CASSFDRVFNEQYF. The CDR3 DNA reads as TGTGCCAGCAGCTTTGACAGGGTTTTTAACGAGCAGTACTTC.

This clone was seen a single time. The V gene is TRBV2, the J gene TRBJ1-5; 10 bases line up with TRBD1. CDR3 size: 17 residues. In germline, CDR1 is SNHLY, CDR2 FYNNEI. After removal of 5 bases from V and 7 bases from J, the junction contained 14 bases not matched to a gene. The CDR3 nucleotides read TGTGCCAGCAGTCGGACCGGGGAGGGGACAGGGGACCAGCCCCAGCATTTT. Amino acids: CASSRTGEGTGDQPQHF.

The chain employs TRBV4-2 and TRBJ2-7, with unresolved D. The length of the CDR3 is 11 residues. The V gene lost 2 bases and the J gene lost 5 bases, with 4 bases spanning the gap. Germline V gives CDR1 LGHNA, CDR2 YNFKEQ. CDR3 loop: CASSQLHEQYF. CDR3 nucleotide sequence: TGTGCCAGCAGCCAACTTCACGAGCAGTACTTC.

This clone appeared a few times. The chain couples TRBV5-1 to TRBJ2-5, with D possibly being TRBD2 (6 bases). The CDR3 runs to 16 residues. Germline values: CDR1 SGHRS, CDR2 YFSETQ. V was shortened by 0 bases and J by 5 bases, with 17 bases between the two germline ends. CDR3 in amino acids: CASSLGVTSPVETQYF. In DNA form, the CDR3 reads TGCGCCAGCAGCTTGGGGGTTACTAGCCCGGTGGAGACCCAGTACTTC.

In DNA, the CDR3 is TGTGCCAGCAGTTACTCGTCCGGGACAGCTAATTCACCCCTCCACTTT. Encoded protein: CASSYSSGTANSPLHF. The chain couples TRBV6-2 or TRBV6-3 to TRBJ1-6; the match to TRBD1 covers 7 bases. Unmatched junction bases numbered 5, after V lost 0 bases and J lost 6 bases. The germline V gene encodes CDR1 MNHEY and CDR2 SVGEGT. The CDR3 is made up of 16 amino acids.

The CDR3 protein is CASSESVSGAPYNEQFF. The DNA for the CDR3 is TGCGCCAGCAGTGAGTCGGTGTCGGGAGCCCCCTACAATGAGCAGTTCTTC. The chain carries TRBV10-1 and TRBJ2-1; tentative D call: TRBD2 (6 bases). V dropped 0 bases and J dropped 2 bases, with 14 bases sitting between them. The CDR3 runs to 17 residues. Looked up from germline, CDR1 is WNHNN and CDR2 is SYGVQD (reference sequence).

The chain has TRBV10-1 and TRBJ1-5; 7 bases agree with TRBD1. The CDR3 consists of 16 residues. V trimming: 6 bases; J trimming: 4 bases; junction bases outside the gene matches: 12. Germline V lookup: CDR1 WNHNN, CDR2 SYGVQD (reference sequence). This CDR3 is CASSDTDREHNQPQHF. The CDR3 DNA reads as TGCGCCAGCAGCGACACTGACAGGGAGCATAATCAGCCCCAGCATTTT.

The CDR3 protein is CASTDGSTYEQYF. In DNA, the CDR3 is TGTGCCAGCACCGACGGGTCAACCTACGAGCAGTACTTC. The rearrangement links TRBV28 to TRBJ2-7; D remains unclear. The germline V gene encodes CDR1 MDHEN and CDR2 SYDVKM. This CDR3 has 13 residues. V dropped 7 bases and J dropped 2 bases, with 12 bases sitting between them.

V and J are TRBV20-1 and TRBJ1-2; 8 nucleotides line up with TRBD1. The CDR3 sequence is 14 residues long. The germline V gene encodes CDR1 DFQATT and CDR2 SNEGSKA (reference sequence). Unmatched junction bases numbered 7, after V lost 3 bases and J lost 4 bases. CDR3 sequence: CSASSQGASYGYTF. The CDR3 DNA reads TGCAGTGCTAGTTCCCAGGGGGCCAGCTATGGCTACACCTTC.

The chain combines TRBV14 with TRBJ2-1; TRBD2 agrees at 9 bases. The germline CDR1 and CDR2 sequences are SGHDN and FVKESK. V gave up 4 bases and J gave up 3 bases; unmatched junction bases: 10. This CDR3 is built from 17 residues. CDR3: CASSPSPSGMNYNEQFF. Here the CDR3 DNA reads TGTGCCAGCAGCCCCTCCCCTAGCGGGATGAACTACAATGAGCAGTTCTTC.

V and J are TRBV28 and TRBJ2-7; no clear D gene. The CDR3 loop spans 15 amino acids. The germline V gene encodes CDR1 MDHEN and CDR2 SYDVKM. Trimming took 3 bases from V and 0 from J, leaving 12 bases between them. CDR3: CASSFTPPSSYEQYF. The CDR3 DNA is TGTGCCAGCAGTTTTACCCCGCCCAGCTCCTACGAGCAGTACTTC.

The genes are TRBV7-8 and TRBJ2-5; D might be TRBD1 (6 bases). The CDR3 sequence is 12 residues long. Germline loops: CDR1 SGHVS, CDR2 FQNEAQ. The germline V and J ends were trimmed by 6 bases and 5 bases, with 10 bases remaining between them. The CDR3 here is CASRTGSETQYF. Written as DNA, the CDR3 is TGTGCCAGCAGAACAGGGTCGGAGACCCAGTACTTC.

This chain links TRBV9 with TRBJ1-4; D possibly corresponds to TRBD1 (5 bases). Germline assignment: CDR1 SGDLS and CDR2 YYNGEE. With 0 bases removed from V and 4 bases from J, the gap between germline ends came to 7 bases. The CDR3 loop spans 14 amino acids. The CDR3 is CASSVGQYNEKLFF. The CDR3 nucleotides are TGTGCCAGCAGCGTAGGACAGTATAATGAAAAACTGTTTTTT.

This chain links TRBV3-1 (or the pseudogene TRBV3-2) with TRBJ1-1; TRBD1 is a possible D gene (6 bases). There are 13 residues in the CDR3. V was trimmed by 0 bases and J by 6 bases, leaving 8 bases between them. CDR1 is LGHDT, CDR2 YNNKEL, per germline (reference sequence). CDR3 amino acids: CASSQEGGAEAFF. CDR3 nucleotide sequence: TGTGCCAGCAGCCAAGAAGGGGGTGCTGAAGCTTTCTTT.

The chain combines TRBV27 with TRBJ2-7, with D perhaps matching TRBD2 (5 bases). V lost 5 bases and J lost 2, with 10 bases in between. The CDR3 is 13 residues long. Germline values: CDR1 MNHEY, CDR2 SMNVEV (reference sequence). The CDR3 spells CASSPGGPYEQYF. The CDR3 DNA reads as TGTGCCAGCAGTCCAGGAGGACCCTACGAGCAGTACTTC.

The V call is TRBV4-1, the J call TRBJ2-7, with 9 bases identical to TRBD1. This CDR3 has 15 amino acids. CDR1 is MGHRA, CDR2 YSYEKL, per germline. Losses at the gene ends were 2 bases for V and 3 bases for J; bases not matched to a gene: 5. The CDR3, as DNA: TGCGCCAGCAGCCAAAATCCGGGACAGGGCTACGAGCAGTACTTC. The encoded protein is CASSQNPGQGYEQYF.

The genes are TRBV2 and TRBJ2-5; 8 bases map to TRBD2. V was pared by 8 bases and J by 4 bases, with 12 bases of the junction left unmatched. The CDR3 is 15 amino acids. Germline values: CDR1 SNHLY, CDR2 FYNNEI. The CDR3 loop reads CASGVSGARGETQYF. The CDR3 bases are TGTGCCAGCGGGGTTAGCGGGGCTCGGGGAGAGACCCAGTACTTC. The complete variable domain, with remaining parts taken from reference TRBV2 and TRBJ2-5, reads EPEVTQTPSHQVTQMGQEVILRCVPISNHLYFYWYRQILGQKVEFLVSFYNNEISEKSEIFDDQFSVERPDGSNFTLKIRSTKLEDSAMYFCASGVSGARGETQYFGPGTRLLVL.